The 28 T cell receptor beta chains below were found in one sample sequenced in a study of T-cell reconstitution after alpha-beta-depleted transplantation in children. Construction of the TCRbeta library involved unique molecular identifiers. One entry per CDR3 protein, called by TCRdb with MiXCR from the PCR reads. The sample contains about 610,000 distinct CDR3 sequences, about 10% of which appear only once. The sample here was PBMCs from the stem cell graft donor, taken from the stem cell graft. These receptors were obtained from a human donor who donated a stem cell graft to a child with acute myeloid leukemia.

This chain links TRBV30 with TRBJ2-1; D is possibly TRBD1 or TRBD2 (5 bases each). Per germline, CDR1 GTSNPN and CDR2 SVGIG (reference sequence). The length of the CDR3 is 12 residues. Deletions cut 3 bases from V and 8 bases from J, with 11 bases between. DNA of the CDR3: TGTGCCTGGAGCCCAAGGGGACATGAGCAGTTCTTC. Encoded protein: CAWSPRGHEQFF.

This clonotype was seen a few times. CDR3 sequence reads: CSVRLGTSGRGADTQYF. Here the CDR3 DNA reads TGCAGCGTGCGGCTTGGGACTAGCGGGAGGGGCGCAGATACGCAGTATTTT. V and J are TRBV29-1 and TRBJ2-3; 16 bases are shared with TRBD2. The CDR3 runs 17 residues. Germline V gene lookup returns CDR1 SQVTM and CDR2 ANQGSEA. Trimming took 6 bases from V and 4 from J; bases not matched to a gene: 10.

The chain recombines TRBV5-6 with TRBJ1-1; no reliable D call. Germline CDR1 is SGHDT and CDR2 is YYEEEE. This CDR3 spans 16 amino acids. V lost 1 base and J lost 5, with 18 bases in between. CDR3 sequence reads: CASSLWRERGGTEAFF. DNA of the CDR3: TGTGCCAGCAGCTTGTGGAGGGAGCGAGGTGGGACTGAAGCTTTCTTT.

This clonotype was seen a few times. The genes are TRBV5-1 and TRBJ1-2; no firm D call. Trimming took 2 bases from V and 4 from J, leaving 12 bases between them. The germline V gene has CDR1 SGHRS and CDR2 YFSETQ. This CDR3 comprises 14 residues. The CDR3 region is CASSLAPAIYGYTF. DNA for the CDR3: TGCGCCAGCAGCTTAGCCCCGGCAATCTATGGCTACACCTTC. Full variable domain (outside the CDR3, taken from reference TRBV5-1 and TRBJ1-2): KAGVTQTPRYLIKTRGQQVTLSCSPISGHRSVSWYQQTPGQGLQFLFEYFSETQRNKGNFPGRFSGRQFSNSRSEMNVSTLELGDSALYLCASSLAPAIYGYTFGSGTRLTVV.

The chain couples TRBV29-1 to TRBJ2-1; D possibly corresponds to TRBD2 (6 bases). CDR3 size: 13 residues. V lost 2 bases, J lost 4 bases, and 9 bases lay in between. Looked up from germline, CDR1 is SQVTM and CDR2 is ANQGSEA. The CDR3 loop is CSVESRGYNEQFF. The CDR3 DNA follows: TGCAGCGTTGAAAGTCGGGGGTACAATGAGCAGTTCTTC.

This clonotype was seen repeatedly, ten times or more. V usage is TRBV20-1 and J usage is TRBJ2-1; TRBD2 matches at 9 bases. Per germline, CDR1 DFQATT and CDR2 SNEGSKA (reference sequence). The CDR3 runs 14 residues. V was clipped by 6 bases and J by 6 bases; unmatched bases: 9. CDR3 nucleotides: TGCAGTGCCGCAGGCGCTAGCGGGGTCAATGAGCAGTTCTTC. Amino acid sequence: CSAAGASGVNEQFF.

A few counts support this clonotype. This sequence joins TRBV28 and TRBJ2-7, with D perhaps TRBD2 (5 bases). V lost 8 bases and J 4 bases, leaving 12 bases between the germline ends. The germline V gene encodes CDR1 MDHEN and CDR2 SYDVKM. This CDR3 is 12 amino acids long. CDR3 sequence: CASQEREYEQYF. The CDR3 DNA reads as TGTGCCAGCCAGGAACGGGAATACGAGCAGTACTTC.

The chain has TRBV29-1 and TRBJ2-1; 8 nucleotides line up with TRBD1. The CDR3 is 15 amino acids. V shed 0 bases and J 5 bases; nucleotides not matched to a gene: 6. From germline, CDR1 is SQVTM and CDR2 ANQGSEA. The CDR3 DNA is TGCAGCGTTGAAGAGACCCGGACAGGGAACAATGAGCAGTTCTTC. Translated, it gives CSVEETRTGNNEQFF.

The chain couples TRBV18 to TRBJ2-5; D not resolved. The CDR3 length is 13 residues. Germline loops: CDR1 KGHSH, CDR2 LQKENI. Trimming removed 6 bases from V and 5 bases from J, with 13 bases in between. CDR3 in DNA: TGTGCCAGCTCTCGAGCGCCCAGGGAGACCCAGTACTTC. As protein: CASSRAPRETQYF.

This clonotype has more than one count but fewer than ten. This CDR3 reads CASSLGTGTTGYTF. CDR3 coding DNA: TGCGCCAGCAGCTTGGGGACAGGGACGACTGGCTACACCTTC. V and J are TRBV5-1 and TRBJ1-2; 8 positions match TRBD1. The CDR3 extends over 14 amino acids. Germline-derived CDR1 and CDR2 are SGHRS and YFSETQ. V lost 0 bases and J lost 7; bases outside the gene matches: 5.

This clonotype was counted a few times. This chain joins TRBV5-1 and TRBJ2-2; D is possibly TRBD2 (5 bases). Per the germline V gene, CDR1 is SGHRS and CDR2 is YFSETQ. The CDR3 loop spans 14 amino acids. The germline V and J ends were trimmed by 4 bases and 6 bases, with 13 bases remaining between them. The CDR3 DNA is TGCGCCAGCAGCGAGGGCCCGGCCCCCGGGGAGCTGTTTTTT. This codes for CASSEGPAPGELFF.

This clonotype was seen at least ten times. The rearrangement links TRBV15 to TRBJ2-7; 9 bases are shared with TRBD1. V shed 1 base and J 1 base; nucleotides not matched to a gene: 11. The CDR3 contains 18 residues. Germline V gives CDR1 LNHNV, CDR2 YYDKDF (reference sequence). The CDR3 bases are TGTGCCACCAGCAGAGCAGGGGCGTACAGGGGGCTTTCCTACGAGCAGTACTTC. This translates into CATSRAGAYRGLSYEQYF.

The chain combines TRBV12-3 or TRBV12-4 with TRBJ2-7; tentatively, D is TRBD1 or TRBD2 (8 bases each). V was cut by 0 bases and J by 0 bases, with 27 bases left in between. This CDR3 region has 21 residues. The DNA for the CDR3 is TGTGCCAGCAGTTTAGCGCAAAGATCAGGGGGCCCTAGCGGGTCCTCCTACGAGCAGTACTTC. Its translation is CASSLAQRSGGPSGSSYEQYF.

This clonotype was picked up many times. Mismatch with germline at one junction end may stem from a read error. V gene TRBV12-3 or TRBV12-4 combines with J gene TRBJ2-7; D tentatively fits TRBD1 or TRBD2 (6 bases each). The CDR3 sequence is 14 residues long. CDR3 sequence: CASSLGGPTYEQYF. CDR3 DNA: TGTGCCAGCAGCTTAGGGGGGCCTACCTACGAGCAGTACTTC.

This clonotype turned up a few times. The gene calls are TRBV20-1 and TRBJ2-1; 10 nucleotides agree with TRBD2. This CDR3 contains 15 residues. CDR1 and CDR2 from the germline V gene are DFQATT and SNEGSKA (reference sequence). V was clipped by 6 bases and J by 3 bases; unmatched bases: 8. The CDR3 DNA is TGCAGTGCCTTAAGGACTAGCGGAGTCTACAATGAGCAGTTCTTC. This encodes CSALRTSGVYNEQFF.

This clonotype occurred a few times. The chain couples TRBV20-1 to TRBJ2-1, with 7 bases identical to TRBD2. The CDR3 sequence is 15 residues long. Germline lookup yields CDR1 DFQATT and CDR2 SNEGSKA (reference sequence). Trimming cost V 3 bases and J 4 bases; bases outside gene matches: 9. This chain's CDR3 is CSARRWLADYNEQFF. CDR3 in DNA: TGCAGTGCTAGGAGGTGGCTAGCGGATTACAATGAGCAGTTCTTC.

This chain joins TRBV29-1 and TRBJ2-1, with TRBD1 as a possible D gene (5 bases). V was trimmed by 6 bases and J by 6 bases, leaving 18 bases between them. Per germline, CDR1 SQVTM and CDR2 ANQGSEA. The CDR3 runs 14 residues. The CDR3 protein is CSVPRATGPNEQFF. The CDR3 coding sequence is TGCAGCGTACCCAGGGCAACGGGTCCCAATGAGCAGTTCTTC.

This clonotype appeared a few times. The rearrangement links TRBV20-1 to TRBJ2-3; 8 positions agree with TRBD2. The CDR3 spans 16 residues. The junction had 11 bases not matched to a gene; V was cut back by 2 bases and J by 4 bases. Germline-derived CDR1 and CDR2 are DFQATT and SNEGSKA (reference sequence). The CDR3 spells CSARPVGGAGADTQYF. The CDR3 DNA sequence: TGCAGTGCTAGACCAGTCGGGGGGGCCGGGGCAGATACGCAGTATTTT.

This clonotype was seen at least ten times. The rearrangement uses TRBV9 and TRBJ2-3; D gene unclear. V dropped 0 bases and J dropped 3 bases, with 5 bases sitting between them. Per germline, CDR1 SGDLS and CDR2 YYNGEE. This CDR3 spans 13 amino acids. CDR3 amino acids: CASSVGSTDTQYF. The CDR3 nucleotides read TGTGCCAGCAGCGTAGGCAGTACAGATACGCAGTATTTT. The variable domain in full, with the rest retrieved from reference TRBV9 and TRBJ2-3, is DSGVTQTPKHLITATGQRVTLRCSPRSGDLSVYWYQQSLDQGLQFLIQYYNGEERAKGNILERFSAQQFPDLHSELNLSSLELGDSALYFCASSVGSTDTQYFGPGTRLTVL.

The chain uses TRBV4-2 and TRBJ2-3; 7 bases map to TRBD2. The trim removed 1 base at V and 1 base at J, leaving 5 bases unmatched. The CDR3 has 16 amino acids. In germline, CDR1 is LGHNA, CDR2 YNFKEQ. The CDR3 bases are TGTGCCAGCAGCCAAGTAGGTACTAGCGGCACAGATACGCAGTATTTT. Encoded protein: CASSQVGTSGTDTQYF.

This clonotype was counted only a few times. The chain carries TRBV11-2 and TRBJ2-7; TRBD2 agrees at 7 bases. The V segment lost 0 bases and the J segment 2 bases; nucleotides outside the gene matches: 4. The germline CDR1 and CDR2 sequences are SGHAT and FQNNGV. This CDR3 comprises 15 residues. CDR3 loop: CASSLDREATYEQYF. CDR3 nucleotides: TGTGCCAGCAGCTTAGATCGGGAGGCCACCTACGAGCAGTACTTC.

The chain joins TRBV20-1 to TRBJ2-7; 11 bases are shared with TRBD2. Looked up from germline, CDR1 is DFQATT and CDR2 is SNEGSKA (reference sequence). The length of the CDR3 is 16 residues. V was pared by 3 bases and J by 0 bases, with 7 bases of the junction left unmatched. CDR3 region: CSASSTSGAVSYEQYF. Written as DNA, the CDR3 is TGCAGTGCTAGCTCGACTAGCGGGGCCGTCTCCTACGAGCAGTACTTC.

This clonotype was counted only a few times. The V gene is TRBV5-1, the J gene TRBJ2-5; tentative D call: TRBD2 (6 bases). CDR1 and CDR2 (germline): SGHRS, YFSETQ. V lost 4 bases and J lost 4, with 11 bases in between. The CDR3 sequence is 13 residues long. This CDR3 reads CASSQAGSETQYF. CDR3 in DNA: TGCGCCAGCAGCCAAGCGGGTTCAGAGACCCAGTACTTC.

The chain joins TRBV12-3 or TRBV12-4 to TRBJ2-7; TRBD2 matches at 14 bases. The CDR3 covers 15 residues. The trim removed 1 base at V and 8 bases at J, leaving 4 bases unmatched. The CDR3 DNA sequence: TGTGCCAGCAGTTTAGGGGGGACTAGCGGGAGCCAGCAGTACTTC. Translated, it gives CASSLGGTSGSQQYF.

A few counts support this clonotype. The chain employs TRBV12-3 or TRBV12-4 and TRBJ1-1, with TRBD1 identical over 7 bases. V shed 5 bases, J shed 4 bases, and the junction held 4 bases outside the gene matches. The length of the CDR3 is 13 residues. This CDR3 reads CASSRGQRTEAFF. DNA of the CDR3: TGTGCCAGCAGTAGGGGACAGCGCACTGAAGCTTTCTTT.

This clonotype occurred a few times. This rearrangement joins TRBV6-2 or TRBV6-3 to TRBJ2-2; unclear D gene. The CDR3 sequence is 11 residues long. The V and J ends lost 7 bases and 6 bases respectively, with 6 bases between them. The V gene's germline CDR1 is MNHEY and CDR2 SVGEGT. The CDR3 coding sequence is TGTGCCAGCACCGAACCCGGGGAGCTGTTTTTT. Its protein is CASTEPGELFF.

This clonotype came up many times. The gene calls are TRBV6-5 and TRBJ1-4; D not certain. V was clipped by 4 bases and J by 0 bases, with 6 bases between them. Germline V lookup: CDR1 MNHEY, CDR2 SVGAGI. The CDR3 runs to 14 residues. The CDR3 DNA sequence: TGTGCCAGCAGTTGGGGAGCAACTAATGAAAAACTGTTTTTT. Amino acid sequence: CASSWGATNEKLFF.

This clonotype was detected ten times or more. The chain carries TRBV29-1 and TRBJ1-1, with no clear D. This CDR3 region has 11 residues. Germline values: CDR1 SQVTM, CDR2 ANQGSEA. The V and J ends lost 7 bases and 6 bases respectively, with 12 bases between them. The CDR3 nucleotides are TGCAGCGCCTCATGGTCAGCTGAAGCTTTCTTT. Translation gives CSASWSAEAFF.